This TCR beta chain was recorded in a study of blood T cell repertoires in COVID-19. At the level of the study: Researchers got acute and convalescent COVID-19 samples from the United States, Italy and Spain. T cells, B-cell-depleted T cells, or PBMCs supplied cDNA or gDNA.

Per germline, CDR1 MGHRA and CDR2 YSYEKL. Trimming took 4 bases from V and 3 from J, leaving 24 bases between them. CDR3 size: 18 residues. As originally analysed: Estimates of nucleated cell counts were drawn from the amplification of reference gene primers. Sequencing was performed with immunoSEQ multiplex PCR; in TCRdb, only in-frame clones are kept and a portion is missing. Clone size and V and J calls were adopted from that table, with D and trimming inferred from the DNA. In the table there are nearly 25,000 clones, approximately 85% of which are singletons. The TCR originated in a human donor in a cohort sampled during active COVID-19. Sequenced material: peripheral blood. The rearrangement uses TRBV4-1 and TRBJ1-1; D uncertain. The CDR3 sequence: CASSPEGLGAAGDTEAFF. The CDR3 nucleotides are TGCGCCAGCAGCCCGGAGGGTCTGGGTGCCGCGGGTGACACTGAAGCTTTCTTT.